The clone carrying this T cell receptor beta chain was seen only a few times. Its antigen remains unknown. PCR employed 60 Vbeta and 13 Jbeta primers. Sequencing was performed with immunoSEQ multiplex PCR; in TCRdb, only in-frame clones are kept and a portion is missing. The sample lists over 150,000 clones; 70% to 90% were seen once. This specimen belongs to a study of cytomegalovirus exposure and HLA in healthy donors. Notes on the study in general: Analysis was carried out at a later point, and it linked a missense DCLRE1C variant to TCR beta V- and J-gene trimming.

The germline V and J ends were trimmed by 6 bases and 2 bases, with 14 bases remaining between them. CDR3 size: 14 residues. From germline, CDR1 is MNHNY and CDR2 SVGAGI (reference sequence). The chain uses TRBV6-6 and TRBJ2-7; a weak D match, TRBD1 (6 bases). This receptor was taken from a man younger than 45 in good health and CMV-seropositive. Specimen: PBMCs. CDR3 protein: CASRGRDKPYEQYF. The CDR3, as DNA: TGTGCCAGCAGGGGACGGGACAAGCCCTACGAGCAGTACTTC.